The 15 T cell receptor beta chains presented below share a single source sample, sequenced in a study of blood T cell repertoires in COVID-19. The protocol was immunoSEQ multiplex PCR, while the TCRdb copy is restricted to in-frame clones and leaves out a portion. Of some 300,000 clones in the sample, around 91% were seen once. Source material: peripheral blood. All receptors derive from a woman aged 40-49 years with COVID-19, enrolled during active disease.

This chain joins TRBV30 and TRBJ1-6, with 7 bases aligning to TRBD1. The V gene end was trimmed by 3 bases and the J gene end by 12 bases; junction bases not matched to a gene: 11. The CDR3 length is 14 residues. Germline CDR1 and CDR2: GTSNPN and SVGIG (reference sequence). CDR3 nucleotide sequence: TGTGCCTGGAGCGTCGGGAGGGGGCGAAAACCCCTCCACTTT. Encoded protein: CAWSVGRGRKPLHF.

In DNA form, the CDR3 reads TGTGCCAGCTCAACGACTAGCGGGGACAATGAGCAGTTCTTC. Encoded protein: CASSTTSGDNEQFF. The V and J genes are TRBV18 and TRBJ2-1; 11 bases are a match to TRBD2. CDR3 size: 14 residues. With 5 bases clipped from V and 5 bases from J, the junction kept 2 bases outside the gene matches. Germline CDR1 and CDR2: KGHSH and LQKENI.

The V call is TRBV7-9, the J call TRBJ1-2, with TRBD1 as a possible D gene (6 bases). The CDR3 runs to 15 residues. The germline V and J ends were trimmed by 4 bases and 3 bases, with 15 bases remaining between them. The germline gives CDR1 SEHNR, CDR2 FQNEAQ (reference sequence). As DNA, the CDR3 is TGTGCCAGCAGCTCTTACGACAGGACTGACTATGGCTACACCTTC. It is translated as CASSSYDRTDYGYTF.

A single count supports this clone. V gene TRBV18 combines with J gene TRBJ1-2; TRBD1 aligns across 7 bases. The germline V gene encodes CDR1 KGHSH and CDR2 LQKENI. J lost 10 bases, V lost 3 bases, and 17 bases had no gene match. The CDR3 is 16 residues long. The CDR3 coding sequence is TGTGCCAGCTCACCTTCGACAGGGCCGACACCGCCATCCTACACCTTC. The encoded protein is CASSPSTGPTPPSYTF.

The gene calls are TRBV4-3 and TRBJ1-1; D unclear. The CDR3 length is 13 residues. V lost 4 bases and J lost 0, with 6 bases in between. Looked up from germline, CDR1 is LGHNA and CDR2 is YSLEER. The CDR3 bases are TGCGCCAGCAGCCCTATATTGAACACTGAAGCTTTCTTT. Protein sequence: CASSPILNTEAFF.

This chain joins TRBV19 and TRBJ1-4; no clear D. Germline CDR1 and CDR2: LNHDA and SQIVND (reference sequence). Trimming stripped 4 bases from V and 8 bases from J, with 11 bases between. The CDR3 runs 13 residues. The CDR3 region has the DNA TGTGCCAGTAGTAGACTCGTTGGGGAAAAACTGTTTTTT. Its protein product is CASSRLVGEKLFF. Supplemented by reference TRBV19 and TRBJ1-4, the full variable domain reads DGGITQSPKYLFRKEGQNVTLSCEQNLNHDAMYWYRQDPGQGLRLIYYSQIVNDFQKGDIAEGYSVSREKKESFPLTVTSAQKNPTAFYLCASSRLVGEKLFFGSGTQLSVL.

The chain employs TRBV6-5 and TRBJ1-4; D remains unclear. Per the germline V gene, CDR1 is MNHEY and CDR2 is SVGAGI. This CDR3 has 14 residues. V was shortened by 8 bases and J by 2 bases, with 12 bases between the two germline ends. The CDR3 bases are TGTGCCAGCGCGGGATGGACTACTAATGAAAAACTGTTTTTT. Translating gives CASAGWTTNEKLFF.

As to this clone: Other DNA sequences in this specimen translate into the identical CDR3. The rearrangement links TRBV12-3 or TRBV12-4 to TRBJ1-5; 7 bases match TRBD1. The J segment lost 7 bases and the V segment lost 4 bases, leaving 1 base of the junction unmatched. The CDR3 totals 12 residues. In nucleotides, the CDR3 is TGTGCCAGCAGTTCCAGGGGGCAGCCCCAGCATTTT. It is translated as CASSSRGQPQHF.

This clone was found once. This chain uses TRBV6-2 or TRBV6-3 with TRBJ2-1; 9 nucleotides align to TRBD1. The CDR3 sequence is 14 residues long. The J segment lost 2 bases and the V segment lost 5 bases, leaving 1 base of the junction unmatched. Germline assignment: CDR1 MNHEY and CDR2 SVGEGT. The CDR3 sequence is CASSRQGAYNEQFF. Written as DNA, the CDR3 is TGTGCCAGCAGTCGACAGGGGGCCTACAATGAGCAGTTCTTC.

This chain connects TRBV30 to TRBJ1-3; 11 bases match TRBD1. Looked up from germline, CDR1 is GTSNPN and CDR2 is SVGIG (reference sequence). This CDR3 is built from 18 residues. V lost 3 bases, J lost 0 bases, and 10 bases stayed unmatched. The DNA for the CDR3 is TGTGCCTGGAGCAGGGACAGGGGGTCTCAAAGCTCTGGAAACACCATATATTTT. Translated, it gives CAWSRDRGSQSSGNTIYF.

The gene calls are TRBV2 and TRBJ2-7; 13 nucleotides match TRBD2. This CDR3 has 17 residues. The V gene's germline CDR1 is SNHLY and CDR2 FYNNEI. The junction had 8 bases not matched to a gene; V was cut back by 2 bases and J by 4 bases. The CDR3 sequence is CASSEPTSGGLYYEQYF. CDR3 nucleotide sequence: TGTGCCAGCAGTGAACCGACTAGCGGGGGGCTATATTACGAGCAGTACTTC.

This clone was counted once. The chain combines TRBV6-2 or TRBV6-3 with TRBJ2-1, with 7 positions matching TRBD2. This CDR3 spans 15 amino acids. Germline assignment: CDR1 MNHEY and CDR2 SVGEGT. The ends lost 4 bases at V and 11 bases at J; junction bases unmatched: 14. The CDR3 DNA reads as TGTGCCAGCAGTTCCTCCGGGGGGAGGCCTAGGAAGCAGTTCTTC. Encoded protein: CASSSSGGRPRKQFF.

The chain has TRBV7-9 and TRBJ2-5; a weak D match, TRBD1 (5 bases). This CDR3 comprises 15 residues. Trimming stripped 2 bases from V and 4 bases from J, with 14 bases between. Looked up from germline, CDR1 is SEHNR and CDR2 is FQNEAQ (reference sequence). The CDR3 coding sequence is TGTGCCAGCAGCTTAAGTGGGGCCGAACGAGAGACCCAGTACTTC. Protein product: CASSLSGAERETQYF.

The V gene is TRBV11-2, the J gene TRBJ2-7; TRBD2 might be the D (6 bases). Germline CDR1 is SGHAT and CDR2 is FQNNGV. The CDR3 is made up of 15 amino acids. V was trimmed by 3 bases and J by 1 base, leaving 13 bases between them. For the CDR3, the DNA is TGTGCCAGCAGCTTGACAGCCCGGGGGTCCTACGAGCAGTACTTC. Encoded protein: CASSLTARGSYEQYF.

The chain recombines TRBV6-5 with TRBJ2-1, with 9 bases identical to TRBD1. CDR1 is MNHEY, CDR2 SVGAGI, per germline. The CDR3 has 13 amino acids. The junction had 6 bases not matched to a gene; V was cut back by 5 bases and J by 10 bases. CDR3 protein: CASSTPGTGEQFF. The CDR3 DNA sequence: TGTGCCAGCAGTACACCCGGGACAGGGGAGCAGTTCTTC.